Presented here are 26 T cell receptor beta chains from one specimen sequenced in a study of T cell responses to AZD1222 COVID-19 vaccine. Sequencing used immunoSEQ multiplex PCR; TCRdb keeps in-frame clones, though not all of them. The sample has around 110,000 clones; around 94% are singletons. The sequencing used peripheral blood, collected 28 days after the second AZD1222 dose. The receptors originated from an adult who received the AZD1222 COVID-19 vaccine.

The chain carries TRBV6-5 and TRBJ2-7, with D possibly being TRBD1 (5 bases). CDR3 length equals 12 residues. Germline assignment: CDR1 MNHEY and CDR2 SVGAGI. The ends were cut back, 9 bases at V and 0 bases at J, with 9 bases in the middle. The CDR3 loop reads CASTGISYEQYF. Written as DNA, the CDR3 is TGTGCCAGTACAGGTATCTCCTACGAGCAGTACTTC.

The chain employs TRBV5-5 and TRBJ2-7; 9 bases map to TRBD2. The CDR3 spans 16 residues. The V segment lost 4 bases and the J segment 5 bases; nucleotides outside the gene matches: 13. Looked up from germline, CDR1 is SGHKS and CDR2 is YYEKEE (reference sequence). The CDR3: CASSPSLAGARHEQYF. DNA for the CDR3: TGTGCCAGCAGCCCATCTTTAGCGGGAGCTCGCCACGAGCAGTACTTC.

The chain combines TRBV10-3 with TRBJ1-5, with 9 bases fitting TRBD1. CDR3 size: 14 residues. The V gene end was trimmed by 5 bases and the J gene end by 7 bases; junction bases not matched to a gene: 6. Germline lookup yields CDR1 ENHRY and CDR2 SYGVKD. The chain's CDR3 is CAISPDRGGQPQHF. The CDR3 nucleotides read TGTGCCATCAGTCCGGACAGGGGAGGACAGCCCCAGCATTTT.

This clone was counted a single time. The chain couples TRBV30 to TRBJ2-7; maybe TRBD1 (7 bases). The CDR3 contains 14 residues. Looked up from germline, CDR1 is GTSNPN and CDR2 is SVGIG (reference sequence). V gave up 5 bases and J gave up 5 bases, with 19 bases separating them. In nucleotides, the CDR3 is TGTGCCTGGTGTTTAATGGGCAGGGGGGACGAGCAGTACTTC. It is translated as CAWCLMGRGDEQYF.

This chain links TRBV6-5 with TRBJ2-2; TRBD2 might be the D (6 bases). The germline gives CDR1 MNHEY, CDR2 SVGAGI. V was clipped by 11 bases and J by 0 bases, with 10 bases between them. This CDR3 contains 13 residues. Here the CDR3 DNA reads TGTGCCGGAGCGGGTGCGAACACCGGGGAGCTGTTTTTT. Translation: CAGAGANTGELFF.

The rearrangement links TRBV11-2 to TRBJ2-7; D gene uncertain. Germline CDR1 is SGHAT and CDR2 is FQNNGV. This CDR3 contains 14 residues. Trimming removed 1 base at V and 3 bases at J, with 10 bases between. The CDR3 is CASSLVFTNYEQYF. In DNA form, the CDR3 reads TGTGCCAGCAGCTTAGTTTTCACCAACTACGAGCAGTACTTC.

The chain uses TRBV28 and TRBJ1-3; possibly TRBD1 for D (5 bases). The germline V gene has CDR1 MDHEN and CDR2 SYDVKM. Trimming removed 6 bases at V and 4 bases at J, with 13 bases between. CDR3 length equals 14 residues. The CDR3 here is CASRRDRRGNTIYF. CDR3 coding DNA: TGTGCCAGCAGACGAGACAGAAGAGGAAACACCATATATTTT.

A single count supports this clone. CDR3 in DNA: TGTGCCAGCACAGAGGAAGCTGTCCCTTACAATGAGCAGTTCTTC. Translated, it gives CASTEEAVPYNEQFF. The chain employs TRBV7-2 and TRBJ2-1; D uncertain. Trimming removed 7 bases from V and 4 bases from J, with 17 bases in between. CDR3 length: 15 residues. Germline V gene sequence: CDR1 SGHTA, CDR2 FQGNSA. The variable domain in full, with the rest retrieved from reference TRBV7-2 and TRBJ2-1, is GAGVSQSPSNKVTEKGKDVELRCDPISGHTALYWYRQSLGQGLEFLIYFQGNSAPDKSGLPSDRFSAERTGGSVSTLTIQRTQQEDSAVYLCASTEEAVPYNEQFFGPGTRLTVL.

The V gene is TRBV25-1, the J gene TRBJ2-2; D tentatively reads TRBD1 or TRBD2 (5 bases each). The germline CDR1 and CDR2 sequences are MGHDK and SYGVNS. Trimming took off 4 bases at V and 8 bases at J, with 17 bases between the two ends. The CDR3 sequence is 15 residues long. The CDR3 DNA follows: TGTGCCAGCAGTGGAGGGGCCGGACGGGCGGGGGAGCTGTTTTTT. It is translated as CASSGGAGRAGELFF.

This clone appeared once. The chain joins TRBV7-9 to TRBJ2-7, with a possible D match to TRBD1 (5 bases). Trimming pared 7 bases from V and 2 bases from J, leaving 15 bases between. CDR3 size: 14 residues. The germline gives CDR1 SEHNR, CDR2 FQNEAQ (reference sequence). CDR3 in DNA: TGTGCCAGCACCCCTCCCAGGGCTACCTACGAGCAGTACTTC. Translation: CASTPPRATYEQYF.

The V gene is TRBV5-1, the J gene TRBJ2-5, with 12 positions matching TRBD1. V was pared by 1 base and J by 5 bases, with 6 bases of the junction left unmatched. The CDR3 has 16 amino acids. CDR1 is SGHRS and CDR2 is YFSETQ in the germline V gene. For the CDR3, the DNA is TGCGCCAGCAGCTTGCGTGGGACAGGGGGCGGCGAGACCCAGTACTTC. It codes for CASSLRGTGGGETQYF.

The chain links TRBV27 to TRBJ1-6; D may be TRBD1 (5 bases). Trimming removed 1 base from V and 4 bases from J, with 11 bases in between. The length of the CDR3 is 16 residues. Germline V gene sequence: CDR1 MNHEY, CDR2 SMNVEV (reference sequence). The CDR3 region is CASSLYTGRYNSPLHF. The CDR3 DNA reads TGTGCCAGCAGTTTATACACAGGAAGGTATAATTCACCCCTCCACTTT.

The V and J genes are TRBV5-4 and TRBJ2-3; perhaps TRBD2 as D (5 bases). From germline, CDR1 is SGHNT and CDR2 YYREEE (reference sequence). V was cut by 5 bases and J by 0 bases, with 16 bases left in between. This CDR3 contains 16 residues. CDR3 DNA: TGTGCCAGCAGTAATAATCCTAGCTCGAGCACAGATACGCAGTATTTT. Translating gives CASSNNPSSSTDTQYF. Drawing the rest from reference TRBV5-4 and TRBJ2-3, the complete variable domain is ETGVTQSPTHLIKTRGQQVTLRCSSQSGHNTVSWYQQALGQGPQFIFQYYREEENGRGNFPPRFSGLQFPNYSSELNVNALELDDSALYLCASSNNPSSSTDTQYFGPGTRLTVL.

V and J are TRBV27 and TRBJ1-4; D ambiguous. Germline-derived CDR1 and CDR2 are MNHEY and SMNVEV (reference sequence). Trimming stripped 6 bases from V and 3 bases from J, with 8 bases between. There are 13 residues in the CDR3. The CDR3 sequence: CASRRAANEKLFF. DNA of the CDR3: TGTGCCAGCAGGCGCGCAGCTAATGAAAAACTGTTTTTT.

CDR3 amino acids: CATSLGYEQYF. The CDR3 DNA reads as TGTGCCACCAGCCTAGGCTACGAGCAGTACTTC. This chain links TRBV24-1 with TRBJ2-7, with D uncertain. V lost 7 bases and J lost 3, with 6 bases in between. The CDR3 spans 11 residues. Germline V lookup: CDR1 KGHDR, CDR2 SFDVKD.

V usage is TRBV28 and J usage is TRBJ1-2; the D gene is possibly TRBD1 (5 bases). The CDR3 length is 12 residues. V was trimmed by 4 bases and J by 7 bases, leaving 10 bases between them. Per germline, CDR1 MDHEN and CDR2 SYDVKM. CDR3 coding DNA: TGTGCCAGCAGTTCGGGGGTGGCTGGCTACACCTTC. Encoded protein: CASSSGVAGYTF.

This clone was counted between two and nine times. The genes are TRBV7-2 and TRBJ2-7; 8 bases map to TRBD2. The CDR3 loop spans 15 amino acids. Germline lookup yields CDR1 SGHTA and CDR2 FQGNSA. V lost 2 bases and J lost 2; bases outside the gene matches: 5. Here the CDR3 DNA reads TGTGCCAGCAGCTTATCAGCGGGAGATCCCTACGAGCAGTACTTC. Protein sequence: CASSLSAGDPYEQYF. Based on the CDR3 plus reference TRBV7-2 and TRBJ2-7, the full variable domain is GAGVSQSPSNKVTEKGKDVELRCDPISGHTALYWYRQSLGQGLEFLIYFQGNSAPDKSGLPSDRFSAERTGGSVSTLTIQRTQQEDSAVYLCASSLSAGDPYEQYFGPGTRLTVT.

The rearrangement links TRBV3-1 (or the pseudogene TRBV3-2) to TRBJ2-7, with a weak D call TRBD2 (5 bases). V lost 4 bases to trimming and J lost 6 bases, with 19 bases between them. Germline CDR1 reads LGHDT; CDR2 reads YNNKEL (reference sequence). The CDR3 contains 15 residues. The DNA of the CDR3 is TGTGCCAGCAGCCCTCGGAGGAGAGGCGTTGGCGAGCAGTACTTC. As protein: CASSPRRRGVGEQYF.

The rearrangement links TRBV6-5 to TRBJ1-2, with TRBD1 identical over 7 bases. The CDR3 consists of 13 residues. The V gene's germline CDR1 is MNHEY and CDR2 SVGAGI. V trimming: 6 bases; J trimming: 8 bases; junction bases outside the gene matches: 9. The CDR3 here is CASSTGQPKGYTF. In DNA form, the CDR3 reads TGTGCCAGCAGCACGGGACAGCCTAAAGGCTACACCTTC.

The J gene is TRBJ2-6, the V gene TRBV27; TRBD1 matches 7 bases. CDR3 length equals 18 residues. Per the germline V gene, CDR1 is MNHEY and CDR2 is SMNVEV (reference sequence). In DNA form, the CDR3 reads TGTGAGCTAAGGGGGCGCTTAGGGTTGGGCTCTGGGGCCAACGTCCTGACTTTC. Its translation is CELRGRLGLGSGANVLTF.

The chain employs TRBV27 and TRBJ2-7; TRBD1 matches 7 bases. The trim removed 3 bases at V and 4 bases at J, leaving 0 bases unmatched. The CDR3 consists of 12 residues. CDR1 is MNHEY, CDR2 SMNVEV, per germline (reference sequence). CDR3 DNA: TGTGCCAGCAGTTTGACAGGGTACGAGCAGTACTTC. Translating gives CASSLTGYEQYF.

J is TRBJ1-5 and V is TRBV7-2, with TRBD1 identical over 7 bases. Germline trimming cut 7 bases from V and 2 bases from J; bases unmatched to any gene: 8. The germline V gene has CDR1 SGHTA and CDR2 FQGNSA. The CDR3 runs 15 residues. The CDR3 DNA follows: TGTGCCAGCACCAGAGACAGGGCGGGCAATCAGCCCCAGCATTTT. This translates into CASTRDRAGNQPQHF.

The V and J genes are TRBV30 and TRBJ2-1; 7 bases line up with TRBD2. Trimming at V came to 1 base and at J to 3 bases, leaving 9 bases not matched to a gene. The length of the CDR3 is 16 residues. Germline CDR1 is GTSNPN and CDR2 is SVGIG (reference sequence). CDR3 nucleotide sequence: TGTGCCTGGAGTGGTCGCCTCGGCGGGAGCTACAATGAGCAGTTCTTC. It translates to CAWSGRLGGSYNEQFF.

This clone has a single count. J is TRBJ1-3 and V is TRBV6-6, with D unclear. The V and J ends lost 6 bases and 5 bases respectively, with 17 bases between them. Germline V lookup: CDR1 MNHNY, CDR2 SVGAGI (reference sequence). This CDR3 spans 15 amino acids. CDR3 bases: TGTGCCAGCAGCCCTTCACACGGTCTGAGAAACACCATATATTTT. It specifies CASSPSHGLRNTIYF.

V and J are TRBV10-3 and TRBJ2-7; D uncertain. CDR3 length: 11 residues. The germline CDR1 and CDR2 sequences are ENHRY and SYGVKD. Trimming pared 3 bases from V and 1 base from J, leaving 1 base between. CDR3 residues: CAISDSYEQYF. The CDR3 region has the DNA TGTGCCATCAGTGATTCCTACGAGCAGTACTTC.

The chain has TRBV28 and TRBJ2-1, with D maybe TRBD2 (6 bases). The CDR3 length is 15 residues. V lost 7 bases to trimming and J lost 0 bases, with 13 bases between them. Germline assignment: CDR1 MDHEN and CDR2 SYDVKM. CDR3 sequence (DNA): TGTGCCAGCACCTTGGGGAGGTTCTCCTACAATGAGCAGTTCTTC. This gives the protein CASTLGRFSYNEQFF. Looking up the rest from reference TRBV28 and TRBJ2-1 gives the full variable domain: DVKVTQSSRYLVKRTGEKVFLECVQDMDHENMFWYRQDPGLGLRLIYFSYDVKMKEKGDIPEGYSVSREKKERFSLILESASTNQTSMYLCASTLGRFSYNEQFFGPGTRLTVL.